Sequencing of this T cell receptor (beta chain) was carried out in a study of cytotoxic CD8 clonotypes in ibrutinib-treated CLL. CDR1 is LGHNA and CDR2 is YNFKEQ in the germline V gene. Trimming took off 6 bases at V and 0 bases at J, with 15 bases between the two ends. The CDR3 consists of 15 residues. TCRdb keeps only in-frame clones here, not all; method: immunoSEQ multiplex PCR. The sample comprises 250,000 to 350,000 clones, roughly 76% of which are singletons, and approximately 5.6% rests with the top ten. This clone was seen only once. Genomic DNA for TCR beta libraries, approximately 2 micrograms, came from cryopreserved PBMCs.

The source is a human donor with chronic lymphocytic leukemia. V and J are TRBV4-2 and TRBJ2-7; D remains unclear. Sequenced material: PBMCs, taken at disease progression, from a patient treated with ibrutinib. CDR3: CASSPLSTVSYEQYF. CDR3 coding DNA: TGTGCCAGCAGTCCATTAAGCACGGTCTCCTACGAGCAGTACTTC.